The 22 T cell receptor beta chains in this list originate from one sample, sequenced in a study of cytomegalovirus exposure and HLA in healthy donors. Vbeta (60) and Jbeta (13) primers were used in the PCR. TCRdb's table, derived via immunoSEQ multiplex PCR, lists solely in-frame clones and lacks some. The sample has roughly 110,000 clones; 81% are singletons. Sequenced input: PBMCs. The receptor set was obtained from a man aged 25-45 years in good health and CMV-seronegative.

V gene TRBV6-5 combines with J gene TRBJ2-1; D may be TRBD1 (5 bases). Trimming cost V 2 bases and J 5 bases, with 10 bases left between them. The CDR3 extends over 14 amino acids. CDR1 MNHEY and CDR2 SVGAGI come from the germline V gene. Here the CDR3 reads CASSYTPTDNEQFF. In DNA form, the CDR3 reads TGTGCCAGCAGTTACACCCCGACAGACAATGAGCAGTTCTTC.

A few counts support this clone. The J gene is TRBJ1-5, the V gene TRBV25-1; D is undetermined. The CDR3 loop spans 17 amino acids. V was shortened by 3 bases and J by 0 bases, with 15 bases between the two germline ends. Germline CDR1 and CDR2: MGHDK and SYGVNS. CDR3 residues: CASSDDEEGHSNQPQHF. The CDR3 nucleotides are TGTGCCAGCAGTGATGACGAGGAGGGCCATAGCAATCAGCCCCAGCATTTT.

The chain recombines TRBV6-1 with TRBJ1-2; TRBD1 might be the D (5 bases). This CDR3 region has 13 residues. V lost 3 bases and J lost 8, with 13 bases in between. The V gene's germline CDR1 is MNHNS and CDR2 SASEGT. CDR3 bases: TGTGCCAGCAGTGAGGACACGATGAAAGGCTACACCTTC. This sequence encodes CASSEDTMKGYTF.

The J gene is TRBJ2-7, the V gene TRBV6-1; possibly TRBD2 for D (5 bases). This CDR3 is 15 amino acids long. Between the trimmed V and J ends, which lost 5 bases and 1 base, there was a span of 15 bases. The V gene's germline CDR1 is MNHNS and CDR2 SASEGT. CDR3 in DNA: TGTGCCAGCAGTACCCGGGGAGACACTTCCTACGAGCAGTACTTC. Translation gives CASSTRGDTSYEQYF.

J is TRBJ1-5 and V is TRBV6-4; no clear D. V lost 0 bases and J 0 bases, leaving 15 bases between the germline ends. The CDR3 consists of 18 residues. In germline, CDR1 is MRHNA, CDR2 SNTAGT. CDR3 protein: CASSDSRREKGSNQPQHF. The CDR3, as DNA: TGTGCCAGCAGTGACTCGAGACGGGAGAAGGGTAGCAATCAGCCCCAGCATTTT.

This clone showed up just once. The chain combines TRBV7-9 with TRBJ2-6, with D possibly TRBD2 on 6 matching bases. The CDR3 has 14 amino acids. Germline lookup yields CDR1 SEHNR and CDR2 FQNEAQ (reference sequence). Trimming removed 5 bases at V and 1 base at J, with 6 bases between. The DNA for the CDR3 is TGTGCCAGCAGCGGGAGGTCTGGGGCCAACGTCCTGACTTTC. Protein product: CASSGRSGANVLTF.

V and J are TRBV29-1 and TRBJ2-5, with D tentatively TRBD2 (6 bases). The CDR3 loop spans 13 amino acids. Between the trimmed V and J ends, which lost 3 bases and 2 bases, there was a span of 10 bases. CDR1 SQVTM and CDR2 ANQGSEA come from the germline V gene. The CDR3 reads CSVDLGLQETQYF. DNA of the CDR3: TGCAGCGTTGACTTGGGACTGCAAGAGACCCAGTACTTC.

The chain couples TRBV12-5 to TRBJ2-7, with D maybe TRBD2 (6 bases). Trimming took off 6 bases at V and 3 bases at J, with 18 bases between the two ends. This CDR3 has 15 amino acids. The germline V gene has CDR1 LGHNT and CDR2 FRNRAP. The CDR3: CASGQQGGNLYEQYF. CDR3 DNA: TGTGCTAGTGGCCAACAAGGCGGGAATCTCTACGAGCAGTACTTC.

This rearrangement joins TRBV6-6 to TRBJ1-2; 7 bases are shared with TRBD1. The CDR3 has 15 amino acids. Germline V gene lookup returns CDR1 MNHNY and CDR2 SVGAGI (reference sequence). J lost 2 bases, V lost 5 bases, and 8 bases had no gene match. In nucleotides, the CDR3 is TGTGCCAGCAGTCCCTCGGGACAGTCAAACTATGGCTACACCTTC. Translation gives CASSPSGQSNYGYTF.

The gene calls are TRBV30 and TRBJ1-2, with 7 nucleotides matching TRBD1. The CDR3 has 15 amino acids. Germline lookup yields CDR1 GTSNPN and CDR2 SVGIG (reference sequence). The V gene end was trimmed by 3 bases and the J gene end by 8 bases; junction bases not matched to a gene: 15. The CDR3 reads CAWSGGVFQGDGYTF. Written as DNA, the CDR3 is TGTGCCTGGAGCGGTGGGGTTTTCCAGGGGGACGGCTACACCTTC.

The gene calls are TRBV13 and TRBJ2-7; 7 bases line up with TRBD1. The V and J ends lost 4 bases and 1 base, in that order; junction bases with no gene match: 4. The CDR3 runs to 14 residues. Per germline, CDR1 PRHDT and CDR2 FYEKMQ (reference sequence). In nucleotides, the CDR3 is TGTGCCAGCAGCTACAGGGGAGCTTCCTACGAGCAGTACTTC. Its protein product is CASSYRGASYEQYF.

This clone came up once. The V gene is TRBV5-1, the J gene TRBJ2-7, with 9 nucleotides matching TRBD1. V shed 6 bases, J shed 7 bases, and the junction held 8 bases outside the gene matches. Germline loops: CDR1 SGHRS, CDR2 YFSETQ. The CDR3 sequence is 13 residues long. The CDR3 DNA is TGCGCCAGCACGGGACAGGGAACGGGAGAGCAGTACTTC. Translating it yields CASTGQGTGEQYF.

The gene calls are TRBV7-9 and TRBJ1-5; D is perhaps TRBD1 (5 bases). V was shortened by 5 bases and J by 7 bases, with 15 bases between the two germline ends. Germline-derived CDR1 and CDR2 are SEHNR and FQNEAQ (reference sequence). CDR3 length equals 14 residues. CDR3: CASSNPGEGQPQHF. The CDR3 nucleotides are TGTGCCAGCAGCAACCCGGGGGAAGGACAGCCCCAGCATTTT.

This clone was observed a single time. The gene calls are TRBV7-6 and TRBJ2-3; 9 bases map to TRBD2. Germline CDR1 SGHVS, CDR2 FNYEAQ. The CDR3 contains 14 residues. J gave up 4 bases and V 3 bases, and 2 bases lay outside the gene matches. The DNA of the CDR3 is TGTGCCAGCAGCTTTAGCGGGAGACCAGATACGCAGTATTTT. This translates into CASSFSGRPDTQYF.

In this sample, this clone turned up once. J is TRBJ2-7 and V is TRBV6-5; weak D call: TRBD1 (5 bases). Trimming took off 6 bases at V and 0 bases at J, with 12 bases between the two ends. Germline V gives CDR1 MNHEY, CDR2 SVGAGI. CDR3 size: 14 residues. The CDR3 DNA reads TGTGCCAGCAGATCCGGACAACTCTCCTACGAGCAGTACTTC. Translated, it gives CASRSGQLSYEQYF.

The chain couples TRBV7-2 to TRBJ1-4; 7 bases align to TRBD1. This CDR3 contains 15 residues. V trimming: 5 bases; J trimming: 7 bases; junction bases outside the gene matches: 10. Per the germline V gene, CDR1 is SGHTA and CDR2 is FQGNSA. The CDR3: CASSVQGGGFEKLFF. The CDR3 bases are TGTGCCAGCAGCGTCCAAGGGGGCGGTTTTGAAAAACTGTTTTTT.

This chain links TRBV11-2 with TRBJ1-2; D is possibly TRBD1 (5 bases). Germline V lookup: CDR1 SGHAT, CDR2 FQNNGV. V was shortened by 3 bases and J by 8 bases, with 13 bases between the two germline ends. This CDR3 has 13 residues. This CDR3 reads CASSFQGMGGYTF. The DNA for the CDR3 is TGTGCCAGCAGCTTTCAGGGAATGGGAGGCTACACCTTC.

The V gene is TRBV6-5, the J gene TRBJ1-2, with D maybe TRBD1 (5 bases). CDR1 MNHEY and CDR2 SVGAGI come from the germline V gene. This CDR3 region has 13 residues. Trimming removed 7 bases at V and 2 bases at J, with 11 bases between. Here the CDR3 DNA reads TGTGCCAGCACCGGGGGACGGAACTATGGCTACACCTTC. This codes for CASTGGRNYGYTF.

V and J are TRBV5-1 and TRBJ2-2, with 7 bases that match TRBD1. Germline CDR1 is SGHRS and CDR2 is YFSETQ. The CDR3 length is 18 residues. Losses at the gene ends were 4 bases for V and 5 bases for J; bases not matched to a gene: 17. The CDR3 spells CASSPDTWDSLFTGELFF. The CDR3 DNA follows: TGCGCCAGCAGCCCGGATACGTGGGACAGCCTGTTTACCGGGGAGCTGTTTTTT.

This clone was seen only a few times. CDR3 sequence reads: CASSDSGATDTQYF. In DNA form, the CDR3 reads TGTGCCAGCAGTGACTCGGGAGCCACAGATACGCAGTATTTT. The V and J genes are TRBV6-4 and TRBJ2-3; D is perhaps TRBD2 (5 bases). V lost 0 bases and J lost 2, with 6 bases in between. The CDR3 covers 14 residues. Germline V lookup: CDR1 MRHNA, CDR2 SNTAGT.

For the CDR3, the DNA is TGTGCCAGCAGCGCCCCCCGGCGGCAGGGGCACGGGGAGCTGTTTTTT. It specifies CASSAPRRQGHGELFF. This rearrangement joins TRBV13 to TRBJ2-2; D possibly corresponds to TRBD1 (6 bases). Germline CDR1 PRHDT, CDR2 FYEKMQ (reference sequence). Between the trimmed V and J ends, which lost 5 bases and 7 bases, there was a span of 20 bases. This CDR3 has 16 residues.

As to this clone: This same CDR3 is encoded by further DNA sequences in the sample. The J gene is TRBJ1-2, the V gene TRBV5-6; 8 nucleotides line up with TRBD1. In germline, CDR1 is SGHDT, CDR2 YYEEEE. This CDR3 spans 14 amino acids. After removal of 4 bases from V and 4 bases from J, the junction contained 6 bases not matched to a gene. The CDR3 loop reads CASSLGTGLYGYTF. The CDR3 bases are TGTGCCAGCAGCCTGGGGACAGGCCTCTATGGCTACACCTTC.